Detailed here is one T cell receptor beta chain. Antigen unknown. Germline and junction disagree at one end, which may indicate a read error. The source of the sample is a study of blood T cells in healthy people across ages. Points from the study as a whole: The study could not conclusively compare naive and antigen-experienced cells, given its unsorted PBMCs. Naive CD4+ cell counts and diversity both ran higher in long-lived than in aged donors.

The use of a sample-barcoded 5' primer and a J-beta primer mix characterized a second PCR of about 6 to 12 cycles. The yield of each sample was at least 2.5 million CDR3-containing paired-end reads. Each CDR3 protein gets one entry after TCRdb re-called the 5' RACE reads with MiXCR. The table records around 1.5 million distinct CDR3 sequences, about 32% of them present only once. The CDR3 runs 11 residues. Sequenced sample: blood. This TCR was sampled from a woman aged 25 to 45 in good health. The chain combines TRBV7-1 with TRBJ2-3; tentative D call: TRBD2 (6 bases). TRBV7-1 is an open reading frame, and its role is uncertain. The DNA of the CDR3 is TGTGCCAGCAGCTCGACCGGGACTCAACTTTTT. As protein: CASSSTGTQLF.